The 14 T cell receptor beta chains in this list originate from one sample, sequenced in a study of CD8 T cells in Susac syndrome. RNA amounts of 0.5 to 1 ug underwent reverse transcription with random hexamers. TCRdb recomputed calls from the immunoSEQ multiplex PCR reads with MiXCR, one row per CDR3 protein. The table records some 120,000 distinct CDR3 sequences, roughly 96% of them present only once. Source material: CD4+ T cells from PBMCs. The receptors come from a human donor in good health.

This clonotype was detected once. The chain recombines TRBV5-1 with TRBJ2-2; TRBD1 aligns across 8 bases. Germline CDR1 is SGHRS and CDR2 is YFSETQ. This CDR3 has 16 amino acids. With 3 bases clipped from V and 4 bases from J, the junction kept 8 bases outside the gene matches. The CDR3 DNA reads TGCGCCAGCAGCTCGTCGGGACAGGTGATCACCGGGGAGCTGTTTTTT. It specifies CASSSSGQVITGELFF.

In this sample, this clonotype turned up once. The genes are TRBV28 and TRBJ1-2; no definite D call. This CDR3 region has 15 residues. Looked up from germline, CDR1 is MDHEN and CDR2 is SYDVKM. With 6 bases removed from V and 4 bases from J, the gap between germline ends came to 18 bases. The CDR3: CASSLPEVLPYGYTF. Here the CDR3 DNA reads TGTGCCAGCAGCCTTCCGGAGGTATTGCCCTATGGCTACACCTTC.

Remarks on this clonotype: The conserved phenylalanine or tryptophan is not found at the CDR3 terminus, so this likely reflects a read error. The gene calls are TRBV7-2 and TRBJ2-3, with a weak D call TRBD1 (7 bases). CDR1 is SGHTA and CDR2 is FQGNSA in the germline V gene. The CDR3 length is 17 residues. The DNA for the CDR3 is TGTGCCATCAGCGTCTCCGGGACAGCTGGACTACCGGTCACGCAGTATTCT. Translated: CAISVSGTAGLPVTQYS.

The CDR3 region has the DNA TGTGCCAGCAGTTTTACTCTGGGAGACACCATATATTTT. Translating it yields CASSFTLGDTIYF. This chain connects TRBV27 to TRBJ1-3; no firm D call. The germline CDR1 and CDR2 sequences are MNHEY and SMNVEV (reference sequence). V lost 3 bases to trimming and J lost 8 bases, with 11 bases between them. There are 13 residues in the CDR3.

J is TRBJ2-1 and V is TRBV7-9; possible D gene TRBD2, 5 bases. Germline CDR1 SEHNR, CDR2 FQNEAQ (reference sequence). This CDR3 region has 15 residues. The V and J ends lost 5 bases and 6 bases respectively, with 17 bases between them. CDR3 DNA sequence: TGTGCCAGCAGCCCCCCTGGGAGACGAAGCAATGAGCAGTTCTTC. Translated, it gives CASSPPGRRSNEQFF.

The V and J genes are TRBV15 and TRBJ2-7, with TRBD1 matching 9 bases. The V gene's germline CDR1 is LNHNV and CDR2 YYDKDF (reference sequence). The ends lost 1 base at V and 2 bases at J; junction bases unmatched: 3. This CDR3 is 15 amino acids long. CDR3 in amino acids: CATSRGDRDTYEQYF. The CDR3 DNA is TGTGCCACCAGCAGAGGGGACAGGGATACCTACGAGCAGTACTTC.

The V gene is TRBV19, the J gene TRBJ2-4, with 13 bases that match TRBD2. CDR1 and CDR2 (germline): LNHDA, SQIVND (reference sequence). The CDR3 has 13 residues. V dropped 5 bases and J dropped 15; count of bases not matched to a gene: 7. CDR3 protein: CASSWGLAGSPYF. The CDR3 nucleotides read TGTGCCAGTAGTTGGGGACTAGCGGGATCTCCGTACTTC.

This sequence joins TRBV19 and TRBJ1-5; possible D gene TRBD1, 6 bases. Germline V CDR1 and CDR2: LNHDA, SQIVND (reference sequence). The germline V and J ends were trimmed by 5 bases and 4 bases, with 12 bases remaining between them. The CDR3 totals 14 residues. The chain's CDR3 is CASSFGQLNQPQHF. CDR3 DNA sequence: TGTGCCAGTAGTTTCGGACAGCTGAATCAGCCCCAGCATTTT.

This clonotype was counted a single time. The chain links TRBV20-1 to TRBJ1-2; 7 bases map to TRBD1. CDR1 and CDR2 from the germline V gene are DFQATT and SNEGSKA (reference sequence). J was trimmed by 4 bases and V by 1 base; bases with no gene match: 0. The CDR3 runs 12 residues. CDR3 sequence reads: CSARGTGYGYTF. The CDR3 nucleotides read TGCAGTGCTAGAGGGACAGGCTATGGCTACACCTTC.

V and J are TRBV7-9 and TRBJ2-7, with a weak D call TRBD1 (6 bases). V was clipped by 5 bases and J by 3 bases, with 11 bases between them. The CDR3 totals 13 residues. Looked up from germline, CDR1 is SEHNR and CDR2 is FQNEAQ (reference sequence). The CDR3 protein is CASSKGGDYEQYF. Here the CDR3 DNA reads TGTGCCAGCAGCAAAGGGGGTGACTACGAGCAGTACTTC. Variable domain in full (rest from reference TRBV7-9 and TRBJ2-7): DTGVSQNPRHKITKRGQNVTFRCDPISEHNRLYWYRQTLGQGPEFLTYFQNEAQLEKSRLLSDRFSAERPKGSFSTLEIQRTEQGDSAMYLCASSKGGDYEQYFGPGTRLTVT.

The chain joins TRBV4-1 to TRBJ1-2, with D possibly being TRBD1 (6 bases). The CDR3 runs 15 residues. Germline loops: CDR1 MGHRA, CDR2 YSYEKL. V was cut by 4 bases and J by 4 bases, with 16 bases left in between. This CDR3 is CASSPAGQGIYGYTF. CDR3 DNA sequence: TGCGCCAGCAGCCCGGCAGGGCAGGGGATCTATGGCTACACCTTC.

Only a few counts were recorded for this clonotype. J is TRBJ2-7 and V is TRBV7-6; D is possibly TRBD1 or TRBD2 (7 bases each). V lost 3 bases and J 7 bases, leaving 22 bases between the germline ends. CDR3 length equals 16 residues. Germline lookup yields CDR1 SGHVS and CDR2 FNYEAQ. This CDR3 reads CASSFPHSSQGGEQYF. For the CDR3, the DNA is TGTGCCAGCAGCTTCCCTCACAGCTCTCAGGGGGGGGAGCAGTACTTC.

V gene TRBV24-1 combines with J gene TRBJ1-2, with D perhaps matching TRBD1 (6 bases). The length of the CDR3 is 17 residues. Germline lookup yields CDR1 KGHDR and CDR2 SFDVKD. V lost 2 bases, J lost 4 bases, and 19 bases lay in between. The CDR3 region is CATSDSKTGRDLYGYTF. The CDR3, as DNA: TGTGCCACCAGTGATTCAAAGACAGGTCGGGACCTCTATGGCTACACCTTC.

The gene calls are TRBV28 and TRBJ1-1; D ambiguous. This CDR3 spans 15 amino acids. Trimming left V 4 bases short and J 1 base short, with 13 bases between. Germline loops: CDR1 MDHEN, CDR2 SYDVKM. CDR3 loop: CASSSGGIQNTEAFF. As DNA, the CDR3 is TGTGCCAGCAGTTCAGGAGGGATTCAGAACACTGAAGCTTTCTTT.